This T cell receptor beta chain was captured by sequencing in a study of tumor-infiltrating lymphocytes in primary liver carcinoma. The wider study: Treatment of the patients' primary liver carcinoma consisted of surgical resection. Sequenced samples came back with roughly 3.5 to 7.5 million productive TCRbeta reads, and the counts looked alike across tissue types.

Germline DNA was extracted alongside blood RNA, which was obtained from unsorted whole blood. Researchers reported drawing around 3.8 milliliters of peripheral blood before surgery. This clonotype was seen ten or more times. Its antigen is undetermined. Study-level results: Relative to tumor region pairs, the tumor-adjacent and tumor-blood pairs showed overlap that was lower.

Production of TCR beta cDNA used approximately 480 ng total RNA together with a constant-region primer. Libraries covering TCR beta were generated through three nested multiplex PCR rounds (using a slightly modified ARM-PCR). TCRdb called the multiplex PCR reads again in MiXCR, with one record for every CDR3 protein. This sample has about 310,000 distinct CDR3 sequences, with roughly 60% found just once. The sequenced sample was peripheral blood. This sequence originates from a woman aged 25 to 39 with primary liver carcinoma and hepatitis B virus infection.

The CDR3 DNA follows: TGTGCCAGCAGCTTAGATCAAGCGGGTATGTACGAGCAGTACTTC. Translation gives CASSLDQAGMYEQYF. This sequence joins TRBV11-2 and TRBJ2-7; D is possibly TRBD2 (6 bases). CDR1 is SGHAT, CDR2 FQNNGV, per germline. This CDR3 contains 15 residues. V was shortened by 0 bases and J by 4 bases, with 13 bases between the two germline ends.